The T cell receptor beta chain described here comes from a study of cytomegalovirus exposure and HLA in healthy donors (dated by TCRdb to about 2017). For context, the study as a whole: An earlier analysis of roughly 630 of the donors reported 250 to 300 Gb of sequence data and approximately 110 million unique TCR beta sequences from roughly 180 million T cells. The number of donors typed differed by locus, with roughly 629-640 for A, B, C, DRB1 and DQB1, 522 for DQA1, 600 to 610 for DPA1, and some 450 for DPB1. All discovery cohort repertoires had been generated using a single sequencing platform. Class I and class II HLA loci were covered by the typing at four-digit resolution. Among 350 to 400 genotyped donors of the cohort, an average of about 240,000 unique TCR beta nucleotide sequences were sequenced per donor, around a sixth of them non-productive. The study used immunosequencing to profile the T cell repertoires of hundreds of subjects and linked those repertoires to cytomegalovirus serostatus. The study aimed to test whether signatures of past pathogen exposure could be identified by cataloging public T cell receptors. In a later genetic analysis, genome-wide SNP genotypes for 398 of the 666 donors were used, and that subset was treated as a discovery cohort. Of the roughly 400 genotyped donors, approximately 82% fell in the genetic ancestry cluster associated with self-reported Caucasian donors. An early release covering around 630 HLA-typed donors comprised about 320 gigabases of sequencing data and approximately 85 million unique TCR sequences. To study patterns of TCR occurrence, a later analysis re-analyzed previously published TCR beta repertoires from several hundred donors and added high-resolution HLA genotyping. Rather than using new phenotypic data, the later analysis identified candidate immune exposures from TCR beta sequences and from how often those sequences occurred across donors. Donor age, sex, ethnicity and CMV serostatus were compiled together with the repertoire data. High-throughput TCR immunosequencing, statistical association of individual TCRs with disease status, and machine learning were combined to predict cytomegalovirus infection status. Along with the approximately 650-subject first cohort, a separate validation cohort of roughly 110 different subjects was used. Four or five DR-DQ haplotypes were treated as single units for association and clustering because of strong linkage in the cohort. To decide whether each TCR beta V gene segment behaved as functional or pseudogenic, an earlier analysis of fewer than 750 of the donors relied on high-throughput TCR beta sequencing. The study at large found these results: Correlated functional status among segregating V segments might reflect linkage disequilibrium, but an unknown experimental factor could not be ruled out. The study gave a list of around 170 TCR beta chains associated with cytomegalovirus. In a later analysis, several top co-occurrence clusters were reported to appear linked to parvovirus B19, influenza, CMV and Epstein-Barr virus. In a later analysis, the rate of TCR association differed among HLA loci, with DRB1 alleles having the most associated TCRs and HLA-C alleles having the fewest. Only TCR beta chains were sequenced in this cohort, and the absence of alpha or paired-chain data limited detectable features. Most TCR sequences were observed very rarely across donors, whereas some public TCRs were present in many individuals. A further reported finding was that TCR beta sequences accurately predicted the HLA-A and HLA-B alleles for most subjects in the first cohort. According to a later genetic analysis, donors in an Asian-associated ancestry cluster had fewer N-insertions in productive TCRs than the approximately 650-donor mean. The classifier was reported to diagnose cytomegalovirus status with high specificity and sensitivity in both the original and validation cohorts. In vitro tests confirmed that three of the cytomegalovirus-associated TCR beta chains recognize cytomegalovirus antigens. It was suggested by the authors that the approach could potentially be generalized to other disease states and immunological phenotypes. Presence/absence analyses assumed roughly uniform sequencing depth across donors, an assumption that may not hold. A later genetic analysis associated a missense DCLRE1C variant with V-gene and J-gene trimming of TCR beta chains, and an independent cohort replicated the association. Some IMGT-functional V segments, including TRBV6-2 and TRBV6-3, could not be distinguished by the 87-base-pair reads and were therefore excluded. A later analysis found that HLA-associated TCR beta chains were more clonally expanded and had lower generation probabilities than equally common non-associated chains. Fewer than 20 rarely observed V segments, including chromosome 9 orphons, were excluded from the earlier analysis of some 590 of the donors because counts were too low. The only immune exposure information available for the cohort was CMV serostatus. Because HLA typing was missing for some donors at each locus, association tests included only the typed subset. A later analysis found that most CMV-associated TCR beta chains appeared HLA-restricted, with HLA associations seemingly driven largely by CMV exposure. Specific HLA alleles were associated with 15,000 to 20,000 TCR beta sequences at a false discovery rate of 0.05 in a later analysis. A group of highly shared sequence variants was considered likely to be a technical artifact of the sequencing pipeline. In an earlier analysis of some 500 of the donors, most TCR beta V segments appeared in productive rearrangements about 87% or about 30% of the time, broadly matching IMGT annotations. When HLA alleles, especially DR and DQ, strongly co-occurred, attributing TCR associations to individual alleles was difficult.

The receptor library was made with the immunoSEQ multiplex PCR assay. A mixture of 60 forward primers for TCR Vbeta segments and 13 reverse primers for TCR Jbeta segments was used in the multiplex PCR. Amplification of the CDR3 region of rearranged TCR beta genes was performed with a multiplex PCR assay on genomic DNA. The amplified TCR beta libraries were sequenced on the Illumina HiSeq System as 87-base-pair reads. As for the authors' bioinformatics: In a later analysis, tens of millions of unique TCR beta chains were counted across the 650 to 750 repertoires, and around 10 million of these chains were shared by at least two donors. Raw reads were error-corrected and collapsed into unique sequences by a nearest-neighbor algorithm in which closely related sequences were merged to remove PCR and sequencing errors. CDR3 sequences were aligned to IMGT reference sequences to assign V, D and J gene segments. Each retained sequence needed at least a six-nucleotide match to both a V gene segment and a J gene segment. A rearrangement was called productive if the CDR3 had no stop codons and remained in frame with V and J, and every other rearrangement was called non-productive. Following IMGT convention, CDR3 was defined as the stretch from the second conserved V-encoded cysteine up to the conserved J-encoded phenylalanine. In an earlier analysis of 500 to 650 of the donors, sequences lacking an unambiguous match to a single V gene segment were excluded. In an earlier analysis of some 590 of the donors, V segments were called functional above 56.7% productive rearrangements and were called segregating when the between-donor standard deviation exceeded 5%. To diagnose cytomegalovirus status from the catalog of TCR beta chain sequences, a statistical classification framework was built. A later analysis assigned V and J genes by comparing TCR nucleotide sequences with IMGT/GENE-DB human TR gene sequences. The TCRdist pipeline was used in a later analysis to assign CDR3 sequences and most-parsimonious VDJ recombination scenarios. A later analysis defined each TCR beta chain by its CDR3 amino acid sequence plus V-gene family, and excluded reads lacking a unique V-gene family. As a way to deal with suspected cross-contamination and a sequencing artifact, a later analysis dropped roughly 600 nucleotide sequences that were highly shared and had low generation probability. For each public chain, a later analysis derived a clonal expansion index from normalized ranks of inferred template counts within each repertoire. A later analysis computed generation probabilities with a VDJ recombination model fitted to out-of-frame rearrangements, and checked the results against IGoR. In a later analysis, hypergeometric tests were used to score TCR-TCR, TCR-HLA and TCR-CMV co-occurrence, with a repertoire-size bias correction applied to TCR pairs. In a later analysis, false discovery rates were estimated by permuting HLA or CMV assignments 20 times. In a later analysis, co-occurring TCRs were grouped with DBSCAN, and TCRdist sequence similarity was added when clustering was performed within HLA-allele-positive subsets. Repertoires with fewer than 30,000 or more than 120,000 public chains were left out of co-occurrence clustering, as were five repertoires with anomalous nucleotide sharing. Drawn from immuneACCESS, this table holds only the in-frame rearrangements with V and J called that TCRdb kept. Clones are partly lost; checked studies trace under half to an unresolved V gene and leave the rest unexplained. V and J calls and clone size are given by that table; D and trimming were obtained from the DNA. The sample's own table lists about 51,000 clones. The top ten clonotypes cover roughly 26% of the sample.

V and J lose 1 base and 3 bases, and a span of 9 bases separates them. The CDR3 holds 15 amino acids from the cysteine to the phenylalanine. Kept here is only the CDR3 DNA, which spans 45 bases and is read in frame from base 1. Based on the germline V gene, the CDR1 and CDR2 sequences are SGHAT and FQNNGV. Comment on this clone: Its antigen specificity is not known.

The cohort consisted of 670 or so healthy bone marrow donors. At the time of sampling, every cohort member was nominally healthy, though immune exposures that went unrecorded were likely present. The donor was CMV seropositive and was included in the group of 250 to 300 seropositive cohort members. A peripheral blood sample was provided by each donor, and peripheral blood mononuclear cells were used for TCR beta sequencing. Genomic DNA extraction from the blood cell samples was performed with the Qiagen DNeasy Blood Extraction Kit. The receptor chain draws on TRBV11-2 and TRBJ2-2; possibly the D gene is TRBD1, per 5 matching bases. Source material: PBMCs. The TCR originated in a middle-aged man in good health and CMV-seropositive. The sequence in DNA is TGTGCCAGCAGCTTAGTCCAGGGCCACACCGGGGAGCTGTTTTTT. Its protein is CASSLVQGHTGELFF.